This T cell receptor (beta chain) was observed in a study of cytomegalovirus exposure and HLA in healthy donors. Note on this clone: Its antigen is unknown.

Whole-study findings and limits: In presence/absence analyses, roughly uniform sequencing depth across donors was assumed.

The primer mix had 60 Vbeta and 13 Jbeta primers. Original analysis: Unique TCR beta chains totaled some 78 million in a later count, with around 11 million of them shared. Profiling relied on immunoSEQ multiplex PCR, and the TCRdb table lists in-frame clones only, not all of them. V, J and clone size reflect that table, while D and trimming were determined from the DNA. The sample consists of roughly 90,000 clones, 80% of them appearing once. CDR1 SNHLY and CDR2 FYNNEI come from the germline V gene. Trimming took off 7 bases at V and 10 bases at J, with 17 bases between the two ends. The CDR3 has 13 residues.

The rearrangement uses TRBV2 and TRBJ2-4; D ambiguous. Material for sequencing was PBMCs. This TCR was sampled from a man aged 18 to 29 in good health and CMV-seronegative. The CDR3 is CASTPSALKIQYF. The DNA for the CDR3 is TGTGCCAGCACCCCAAGCGCGCTTAAGATTCAGTACTTC.